What follows are 30 T cell receptor beta chains derived from one specimen sequenced in a study of CD8 T cells in ankylosing spondylitis (dated by TCRdb to 2017 to 2019). The study at large found these results: Blood from ankylosing spondylitis patients appeared to be characterized by a TCR beta motif composed of eight or nine highly homologous amino acid variants.

No cognate antigen is known for these TCRs. Library preparation was by 5' RACE. Sequencer: Illumina HiSeq 2500. TCRdb itself trimmed the public reads at Q25 with fastp, ran MiXCR and retained productive beta chains. CDR3 protein duplicates are merged, each entry listing the most common genes and DNA. This sample lists roughly 670,000 distinct CDR3 sequences; roughly 19% were detected once. Under 20% of the sample comes from the top ten. Sequenced material: blood, either unsorted or a sorted T cell fraction (not recorded which). These receptor sequences come from a male donor with ankylosing spondylitis.

The DNA of the CDR3 is TGCAGTGCTAGGGGGGCGAGCGGGAGGTTACAGTTCTTC. Translation gives CSARGASGRLQFF. This chain connects TRBV20-1 to TRBJ2-1, with 9 bases that match TRBD2. Germline V gives CDR1 DFQATT, CDR2 SNEGSKA (reference sequence). The CDR3 covers 13 residues. V shed 3 bases, J shed 13 bases, and the junction held 10 bases outside the gene matches.

This rearrangement joins TRBV7-3 to TRBJ2-1, with 7 bases identical to TRBD2. The V and J ends lost 1 base and 5 bases, in that order; junction bases with no gene match: 8. The germline gives CDR1 SGHTA, CDR2 FQGTGA. The CDR3 sequence is 16 residues long. CDR3 protein: CASSLSRDLADNEQFF. The CDR3 bases are TGTGCCAGCAGCTTAAGTCGCGACCTAGCGGACAATGAGCAGTTCTTC.

The V and J genes are TRBV5-1 and TRBJ2-1, with unresolved D. The CDR3 sequence is 12 residues long. Between the trimmed V and J ends, which lost 3 bases and 9 bases, there was a span of 10 bases. Germline lookup yields CDR1 SGHRS and CDR2 YFSETQ. The CDR3 nucleotides read TGCGCCAGCAGCTCTAAGTTCCCTGAGCAGTTCTTC. Amino acid sequence: CASSSKFPEQFF.

The chain recombines TRBV12-3 or TRBV12-4 with TRBJ2-5; TRBD2 matches at 14 bases. There are 18 residues in the CDR3. After removal of 4 bases from V and 5 bases from J, the junction contained 12 bases not matched to a gene. The CDR3 sequence is CASSWGLAGDPRRETQYF. The CDR3 DNA is TGTGCCAGCAGTTGGGGACTAGCGGGGGACCCCCGAAGGGAGACCCAGTACTTC.

This clonotype was observed a handful of times. This chain uses TRBV7-9 with TRBJ2-7, with D tentatively TRBD1 or TRBD2 (6 bases each). Germline values: CDR1 SEHNR, CDR2 FQNEAQ (reference sequence). The V end lost 7 bases, the J end lost 2 bases, and 12 bases lay between the germline ends. The CDR3 has 13 amino acids. The CDR3 bases are TGTGCCAGCAACAGGGACTCAACCTACGAGCAGTACTTC. Translation: CASNRDSTYEQYF.

The table lists this clonotype with a few counts. CDR3 in amino acids: CASSSLANTGELFF. The CDR3 nucleotides are TGTGCCAGCAGCTCCCTCGCGAACACCGGGGAGCTGTTTTTT. The rearrangement links TRBV7-3 to TRBJ2-2; the D is unclear. This CDR3 spans 14 amino acids. CDR1 is SGHTA, CDR2 FQGTGA, per germline. Trimming shortened V by 4 bases and J by 0 bases, and 6 bases separated the two germline ends.

In this sample, this clonotype turned up many times. The chain combines TRBV7-9 with TRBJ1-4, with D perhaps matching TRBD1 (6 bases). Trimming took 10 bases from V and 10 from J, leaving 22 bases between them. This CDR3 contains 14 residues. The germline gives CDR1 SEHNR, CDR2 FQNEAQ (reference sequence). CDR3 DNA sequence: TGTGCCACCTCTAGCCCTCAGGGGTACGGAAAACTGTTTTTT. This gives the protein CATSSPQGYGKLFF.

The rearrangement uses TRBV12-3 or TRBV12-4 and TRBJ2-5; 12 bases agree with TRBD2. The CDR3 has 15 residues. Trimming cost V 3 bases and J 3 bases; bases outside gene matches: 2. The CDR3 bases are TGTGCCAGCAGTTTTCCTAGCGGGAGGGAAGAGACCCAGTACTTC. Its protein is CASSFPSGREETQYF.

This clonotype has ten or more counts. The rearrangement uses TRBV20-1 and TRBJ2-7, with 8 bases aligning to TRBD1. V dropped 6 bases and J dropped 3; count of bases not matched to a gene: 4. CDR3 length equals 12 residues. Germline V gives CDR1 DFQATT, CDR2 SNEGSKA (reference sequence). The CDR3 DNA reads TGCAGTGCCACCGGGACAGGCTACGAGCAGTACTTC. Amino acid sequence: CSATGTGYEQYF.

This clonotype showed up just a few times. The chain links TRBV20-1 to TRBJ2-7, with D unresolved. Trimming removed 7 bases from V and 0 bases from J, with 7 bases in between. Germline V CDR1 and CDR2: DFQATT, SNEGSKA (reference sequence). The CDR3 totals 11 residues. CDR3 loop: CSVESSYEQYF. For the CDR3, the DNA is TGCAGTGTGGAAAGCTCCTACGAGCAGTACTTC.

The gene calls are TRBV5-1 and TRBJ2-7, with TRBD2 as a possible D gene (5 bases). The V gene lost 2 bases and the J gene lost 6 bases, with 15 bases spanning the gap. Germline CDR1 SGHRS, CDR2 YFSETQ. This CDR3 has 14 residues. CDR3 in amino acids: CASSFAPGESEQYF. The CDR3 nucleotides read TGCGCCAGCAGCTTTGCCCCCGGGGAGAGCGAGCAGTACTTC. The entire variable domain, with the rest obtained from reference TRBV5-1 and TRBJ2-7, is as follows: KAGVTQTPRYLIKTRGQQVTLSCSPISGHRSVSWYQQTPGQGLQFLFEYFSETQRNKGNFPGRFSGRQFSNSRSEMNVSTLELGDSALYLCASSFAPGESEQYFGPGTRLTVT.

This clonotype was detected only once. The V and J genes are TRBV7-9 and TRBJ1-2; maybe TRBD1 (6 bases). CDR1 and CDR2 (germline): SEHNR, FQNEAQ (reference sequence). V gave up 2 bases and J gave up 8 bases, with 21 bases separating them. This CDR3 contains 16 residues. CDR3 bases: TGTGCCAGCAGCTTATACGGGGGGCCCCCTTTGAGGGGCTACACCTTC. Amino acid sequence: CASSLYGGPPLRGYTF.

This clonotype has only a few counts. CDR3 protein: CASSPRGARGNGYTF. CDR3 nucleotides: TGTGCCAGCAGTCCCCGGGGCGCAAGAGGAAATGGCTACACCTTC. J is TRBJ1-2 and V is TRBV6-1; possible D gene TRBD1, 5 bases. Germline CDR1 MNHNS, CDR2 SASEGT. V gave up 5 bases and J gave up 6 bases, with 19 bases separating them. The CDR3 is made up of 15 amino acids.

This clonotype has just a few counts. The chain is built from TRBV7-2 and TRBJ1-5; possibly TRBD1 for D (6 bases). Per germline, CDR1 SGHTA and CDR2 FQGNSA. The CDR3 is 16 residues long. V was pared by 5 bases and J by 2 bases, with 16 bases between. CDR3 sequence reads: CASSQYRTGRNQPQHF. The CDR3 nucleotides are TGTGCCAGCAGCCAGTATCGAACAGGGCGCAATCAGCCCCAGCATTTT.

This chain connects TRBV6-1 to TRBJ2-2; TRBD1 aligns across 8 bases. Losses at the gene ends were 6 bases for V and 1 base for J; bases not matched to a gene: 4. This CDR3 is built from 15 residues. Per the germline V gene, CDR1 is MNHNS and CDR2 is SASEGT. The CDR3 sequence: CASSRTGLNTGELFF. CDR3 nucleotide sequence: TGTGCCAGCAGCCGGACAGGGTTGAACACCGGGGAGCTGTTTTTT.

This chain joins TRBV12-3 or TRBV12-4 and TRBJ2-7; D ambiguous. This CDR3 has 14 residues. Trimming removed 0 bases from V and 6 bases from J, with 12 bases in between. The CDR3 loop reads CASSLAPGVSEQYF. CDR3 DNA sequence: TGTGCCAGCAGTTTAGCGCCTGGGGTTTCCGAGCAGTACTTC.

The genes are TRBV28 and TRBJ2-1, with 9 bases aligning to TRBD1. CDR1 is MDHEN, CDR2 SYDVKM, per germline. V was clipped by 6 bases and J by 15 bases; unmatched bases: 9. The CDR3 extends over 12 amino acids. DNA for the CDR3: TGTGCCAGCAGCTCTGACAGGGGGTACCGGTTCTTC. Protein product: CASSSDRGYRFF. Looking up the rest from reference TRBV28 and TRBJ2-1 gives the full variable domain: DVKVTQSSRYLVKRTGEKVFLECVQDMDHENMFWYRQDPGLGLRLIYFSYDVKMKEKGDIPEGYSVSREKKERFSLILESASTNQTSMYLCASSSDRGYRFFGPGTRLTVL.

This clonotype has more than one count but fewer than ten. J is TRBJ2-7 and V is TRBV5-5, with 10 bases lining up with TRBD2. Germline trimming cut 3 bases from V and 6 bases from J; bases unmatched to any gene: 6. Germline values: CDR1 SGHKS, CDR2 YYEKEE (reference sequence). The CDR3 extends over 14 amino acids. CDR3 loop: CASSSSGRGLEQYF. Written as DNA, the CDR3 is TGTGCCAGCAGCTCTAGCGGGAGAGGGCTCGAGCAGTACTTC.

The V gene is TRBV7-9, the J gene TRBJ1-6; D is perhaps TRBD1 (5 bases). Germline V lookup: CDR1 SEHNR, CDR2 FQNEAQ (reference sequence). The ends were cut back, 7 bases at V and 8 bases at J, with 15 bases in the middle. The CDR3 extends over 14 amino acids. This chain's CDR3 is CASTQGGDDSPLHF. DNA of the CDR3: TGTGCCAGCACCCAGGGAGGGGACGATTCACCCCTCCACTTT.

The chain carries TRBV12-3 or TRBV12-4 and TRBJ2-7; 8 positions agree with TRBD1. The CDR3 spans 19 residues. Germline trimming cut 1 base from V and 5 bases from J; bases unmatched to any gene: 19. Here the CDR3 DNA reads TGTGCCAGCAGTTTAGAGTCGATGGAGGGGACAGGTGGGCCCCACGAGCAGTACTTC. Translating it yields CASSLESMEGTGGPHEQYF.

The rearrangement uses TRBV12-3 or TRBV12-4 and TRBJ1-5; D call uncertain. The V end lost 8 bases, the J end lost 0 bases, and 8 bases lay between the germline ends. This CDR3 is built from 13 residues. The CDR3 nucleotides read TGTGCCAGCCGAACGAATAGCAATCAGCCCCAGCATTTT. This encodes CASRTNSNQPQHF.

The J gene is TRBJ1-1, the V gene TRBV6-5; D is undetermined. The V end was cut by 1 base, the J end by 0 bases, with 12 bases between. CDR1 and CDR2 (germline): MNHEY, SVGAGI. CDR3 length: 16 residues. The CDR3 bases are TGTGCCAGCAGTTACTTGCCAGATCTCATGAACACTGAAGCTTTCTTT. Translated, it gives CASSYLPDLMNTEAFF.

The rearrangement joins TRBV28 to TRBJ1-5, with TRBD1 matching 7 bases. V shed 6 bases and J 4 bases; nucleotides not matched to a gene: 6. The V gene's germline CDR1 is MDHEN and CDR2 SYDVKM. This CDR3 region has 14 residues. The CDR3 DNA follows: TGTGCCAGCAGGAACAGGGGCGGGAATCAGCCCCAGCATTTT. Its protein product is CASRNRGGNQPQHF.

This clonotype occurred once. This chain links TRBV7-2 with TRBJ1-1; tentative D call: TRBD1 (6 bases). Trimming pared 11 bases from V and 0 bases from J, leaving 10 bases between. The germline gives CDR1 SGHTA, CDR2 FQGNSA. The CDR3 covers 12 residues. The CDR3 is CAEGGVNTEAFF. DNA of the CDR3: TGTGCCGAGGGGGGGGTGAACACTGAAGCTTTCTTT.

The rearrangement joins TRBV4-1 to TRBJ2-3; tentative D call: TRBD2 (6 bases). Germline CDR1 MGHRA, CDR2 YSYEKL. The CDR3 spans 18 residues. V lost 2 bases and J 1 base, leaving 19 bases between the germline ends. Here the CDR3 reads CASSQTPEQGLGTDTQYF. CDR3 nucleotides: TGCGCCAGCAGCCAAACTCCGGAGCAGGGACTGGGCACAGATACGCAGTATTTT.

In this sample, this clonotype turned up a few times. The chain employs TRBV7-2 and TRBJ2-7, with TRBD2 identical over 13 bases. Per the germline V gene, CDR1 is SGHTA and CDR2 is FQGNSA. The CDR3 runs 16 residues. Trimming took 5 bases from V and 6 from J; bases not matched to a gene: 10. The CDR3 DNA follows: TGTGCCAGCAGCCCGACGCGGACTAGCGGGAGTGGCGAGCAGTACTTC. This gives the protein CASSPTRTSGSGEQYF.

The chain couples TRBV7-9 to TRBJ2-2; 11 bases map to TRBD2. The trim removed 3 bases at V and 8 bases at J, leaving 5 bases unmatched. This CDR3 spans 15 amino acids. Per the germline V gene, CDR1 is SEHNR and CDR2 is FQNEAQ (reference sequence). This CDR3 is CASSFLAGGSGELFF. The CDR3 nucleotides read TGTGCCAGCAGCTTCCTAGCGGGAGGTTCAGGGGAGCTGTTTTTT. The full variable domain, with the rest looked up from reference TRBV7-9 and TRBJ2-2, is DTGVSQNPRHKITKRGQNVTFRCDPISEHNRLYWYRQTLGQGPEFLTYFQNEAQLEKSRLLSDRFSAERPKGSFSTLEIQRTEQGDSAMYLCASSFLAGGSGELFFGEGSRLTVL.

The chain joins TRBV27 to TRBJ2-7; D may be TRBD1 or TRBD2 (7 bases each). In germline, CDR1 is MNHEY, CDR2 SMNVEV (reference sequence). This CDR3 has 10 residues. The CDR3 bases are TGTGCCAGCAGTTTACAGGGGGGGAGCGTC. Encoded protein: CASSLQGGSV.

This clonotype appeared many times. The chain employs TRBV29-1 and TRBJ2-1; possible D gene TRBD2, 6 bases. Trimming pared 7 bases from V and 15 bases from J, leaving 19 bases between. Germline V lookup: CDR1 SQVTM, CDR2 ANQGSEA. This CDR3 contains 11 residues. In DNA form, the CDR3 reads TGCAGCGCCTCAACTGCGGGGTCGTGGTTCTTC. Its translation is CSASTAGSWFF.

This clonotype has at least ten counts. The chain employs TRBV7-9 and TRBJ2-3; D remains unclear. V lost 1 base and J 2 bases, leaving 10 bases between the germline ends. The CDR3 sequence is 15 residues long. Germline assignment: CDR1 SEHNR and CDR2 FQNEAQ (reference sequence). The CDR3 coding sequence is TGTGCCAGCAGCTTAGATCGTTCCTTCACAGATACGCAGTATTTT. It yields the protein CASSLDRSFTDTQYF.